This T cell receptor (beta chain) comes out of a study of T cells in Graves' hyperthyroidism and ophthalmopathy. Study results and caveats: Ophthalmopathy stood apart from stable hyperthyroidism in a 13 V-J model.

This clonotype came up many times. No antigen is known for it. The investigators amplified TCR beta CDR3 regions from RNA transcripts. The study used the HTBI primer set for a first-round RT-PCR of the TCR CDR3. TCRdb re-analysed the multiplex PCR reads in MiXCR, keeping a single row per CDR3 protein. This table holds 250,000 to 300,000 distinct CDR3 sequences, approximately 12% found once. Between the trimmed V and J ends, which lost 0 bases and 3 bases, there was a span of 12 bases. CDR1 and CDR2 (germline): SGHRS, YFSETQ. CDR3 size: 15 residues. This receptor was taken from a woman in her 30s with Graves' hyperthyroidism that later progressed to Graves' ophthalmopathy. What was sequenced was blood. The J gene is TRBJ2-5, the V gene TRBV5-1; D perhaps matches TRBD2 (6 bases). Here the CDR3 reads CASSLVIADKETQYF. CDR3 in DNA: TGCGCCAGCAGCTTGGTAATAGCGGATAAAGAGACCCAGTACTTC.